These 4 T cell receptor beta chains came from one sample sequenced in a study of early T cells in non-severe SARS-CoV-2 infection. TCRdb called the 5' RACE reads again in MiXCR, with one record for every CDR3 protein. Seen here are about 41,000 distinct CDR3 sequences, approximately 11% observed once, and the top ten hold around a tenth. Sequenced material: whole blood. The receptors here all came from an adult who was a healthcare worker with PCR-confirmed SARS-CoV-2 infection or an uninfected control (not recorded which).

This rearrangement joins TRBV7-3 to TRBJ2-3; a possible D gene is TRBD2 (5 bases). Germline V lookup: CDR1 SGHTA, CDR2 FQGTGA. This CDR3 spans 15 amino acids. The V end lost 5 bases, the J end lost 6 bases, and 18 bases lay between the germline ends. The chain's CDR3 is CASSHGITTVDTQYF. The CDR3 DNA reads as TGTGCCAGCAGCCACGGGATCACTACGGTGGATACGCAGTATTTT.

J is TRBJ1-1 and V is TRBV27, with D possibly being TRBD1 (5 bases). The V end was cut by 6 bases, the J end by 7 bases, with 12 bases between. The CDR3 covers 12 residues. Germline V gene sequence: CDR1 MNHEY, CDR2 SMNVEV (reference sequence). CDR3 residues: CASRTRQHEAFF. The DNA for the CDR3 is TGTGCCAGCAGGACTAGACAGCATGAAGCTTTCTTT.

This clonotype was seen more than once but under ten times. J is TRBJ1-5 and V is TRBV5-1; D perhaps matches TRBD1 (5 bases). The CDR3 runs 15 residues. The V and J ends lost 4 bases and 6 bases respectively, with 17 bases between them. The V gene's germline CDR1 is SGHRS and CDR2 YFSETQ. In nucleotides, the CDR3 is TGCGCCAGCAGCCCGGGGACGGTGGCGGGTCAGCCCCAGCATTTT. Protein product: CASSPGTVAGQPQHF.

This clonotype was detected many times. J is TRBJ2-3 and V is TRBV9; D is possibly TRBD2 (6 bases). The CDR3 length is 14 residues. The germline V gene has CDR1 SGDLS and CDR2 YYNGEE. V lost 4 bases, J lost 4 bases, and 13 bases lay in between. In DNA, the CDR3 is TGTGCCAGCAGCCTTACTAGCAGCCCAGATACGCAGTATTTT. Its protein product is CASSLTSSPDTQYF.